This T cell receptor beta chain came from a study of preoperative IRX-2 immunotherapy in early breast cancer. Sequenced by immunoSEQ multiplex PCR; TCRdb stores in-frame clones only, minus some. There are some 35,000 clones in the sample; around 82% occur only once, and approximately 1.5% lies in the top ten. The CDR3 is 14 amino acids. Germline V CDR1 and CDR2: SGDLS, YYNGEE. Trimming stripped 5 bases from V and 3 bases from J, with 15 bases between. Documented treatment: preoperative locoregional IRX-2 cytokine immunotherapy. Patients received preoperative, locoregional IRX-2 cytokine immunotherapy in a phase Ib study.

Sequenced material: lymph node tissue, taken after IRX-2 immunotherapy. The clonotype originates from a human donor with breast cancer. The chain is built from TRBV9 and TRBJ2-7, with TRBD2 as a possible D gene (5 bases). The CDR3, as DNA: TGTGCCAGCAGTGAGAACGGGATTCTCTACGAGCAGTACTTC. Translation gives CASSENGILYEQYF.